This T cell receptor (beta chain) was captured by sequencing in a study of CD8+ T cells in alopecia areata. CDR1 MDHEN and CDR2 SYDVKM come from the germline V gene. Trimming removed 5 bases from V and 2 bases from J, with 10 bases in between. The CDR3 runs to 13 residues. About this clone itself: At the DNA level, this CDR3 is encoded by other sequences in the same sample as well.

In each case, RNA was isolated and then reverse transcribed into cDNA as the sequencing template. Clones were sequenced by immunoSEQ multiplex PCR, and TCRdb holds only the in-frame ones, with some missing. The sample carries 100,000 to 150,000 clones, around two fifths recorded once. This rearrangement joins TRBV28 to TRBJ2-7; D is undetermined. Sequencing was performed on CD4+ T cells sorted from blood. The receptor was derived from a human donor with alopecia areata. CDR3 residues: CASSPGQTYEQYF. In nucleotides, the CDR3 is TGTGCCAGCAGTCCGGGCCAGACCTACGAGCAGTACTTC.